The TCR beta chain under discussion was sequenced for a study of cytomegalovirus exposure and HLA in healthy donors. Regarding this clone: Its specificity is unknown.

In the PCR, 60 Vbeta and 13 Jbeta primers were used. The method was immunoSEQ multiplex PCR; TCRdb's version includes in-frame clones alone and lacks a portion of them. This table has some 120,000 clones, approximately 80% appearing once. Whole-study results and caveats: No immune exposure information besides CMV serostatus was available. TCR association rates varied by HLA locus in a later analysis, with DRB1 highest and HLA-C lowest.

CDR1 and CDR2 from the germline V gene are LGHNA and YNFKEQ. The CDR3 has 19 amino acids. Trimming removed 0 bases from V and 3 bases from J; junction bases left unmatched: 14. Sequenced input: PBMCs. This clonotype originated in a woman aged 35 to 49 in good health and CMV-seronegative. The chain recombines TRBV4-2 with TRBJ2-3; the match to TRBD2 covers 8 bases. The CDR3 region is CASSQDLGYQRGTTDTQYF. The CDR3 coding sequence is TGTGCCAGCAGCCAAGATTTAGGTTATCAGCGGGGGACTACAGATACGCAGTATTTT.